A selection of T cell receptor beta chains follows, all from one sample in a study of T cell repertoires in cytomegalovirus infection. In TCRdb, the reads were re-called with MiXCR into one record per CDR3 protein. The table has 750,000 to 900,000 distinct CDR3 sequences, roughly 28% seen once. Their antigens are not known. The input for sequencing was cultured CD8+ T cells from PBMCs, taken from culture after CMV antigen stimulation. These receptors were collected from a human donor in good health (CMV status not recorded). Some clones in this sample may be carry-over from other donors' samples. Each CDR3 is given with its conserved first and last residue.

j_call v_call cdr3_aa
TRBJ1-4 TRBV7-6 CASSKQGRTTNEKLFF
TRBJ1-6 TRBV6-1 CASSEAGRANSPLHF
TRBJ2-3 TRBV12-3/TRBV12-4 CASSPGLVADTQYF
TRBJ1-2 TRBV12-3/TRBV12-4 CASSQFSGDGYTF
TRBJ2-1 TRBV4-1 CASSQELLAGSYNEQFF
TRBJ2-1 TRBV15 CATSRDRGALNEQFF
TRBJ2-5 TRBV6-1 CASSTGFLYQETQYF
TRBJ1-1 TRBV19 CASSIEQRGNTEAFF
TRBJ2-3 TRBV6-5 CASRYSGGPITDTQYF
TRBJ2-1 TRBV15 CATKYRTSGGNEQFF
TRBJ2-1 TRBV20-1 CSARDWLAGGSYNEQFF
TRBJ1-5 TRBV27 CASSPTGRRTNQPQHF
TRBJ2-6 TRBV20-1 CSAFAEGAGANVLTF
TRBJ2-3 TRBV7-9 CASRRGDSTDTQYF
TRBJ2-7 TRBV7-2 CASSLPAGSYEQYF
TRBJ2-2 TRBV7-9 CASGDISQDTGELFF
TRBJ2-2 TRBV7-2 CASSFPLAESLRGDTGELFF
TRBJ2-1 TRBV19 CASSVPGLAFEQFF
TRBJ1-2 TRBV6-2/TRBV6-3 CASSYGRSLNYGYTF
TRBJ1-1 TRBV6-1 CASSYGAGAEAFF
TRBJ2-1 TRBV15 CATSSPRETYNEQFF
TRBJ2-2 TRBV6-2/TRBV6-3 CASSSGSDAGELFF
TRBJ1-2 TRBV7-6 CASSYRDRGQGYGYTF
TRBJ1-3 TRBV7-8 CASSPRGELWNTIYF
TRBJ2-5 TRBV28 CASSGGGPQETQYF
TRBJ2-1 TRBV6-1 CASAHPRDRKFNEQFF
TRBJ2-2 TRBV10-1 CANGSCVGELFF
TRBJ2-1 TRBV27 CASTQRGGSNEQFF
TRBJ1-6 TRBV7-6 CASSLGTGYNSPLHF